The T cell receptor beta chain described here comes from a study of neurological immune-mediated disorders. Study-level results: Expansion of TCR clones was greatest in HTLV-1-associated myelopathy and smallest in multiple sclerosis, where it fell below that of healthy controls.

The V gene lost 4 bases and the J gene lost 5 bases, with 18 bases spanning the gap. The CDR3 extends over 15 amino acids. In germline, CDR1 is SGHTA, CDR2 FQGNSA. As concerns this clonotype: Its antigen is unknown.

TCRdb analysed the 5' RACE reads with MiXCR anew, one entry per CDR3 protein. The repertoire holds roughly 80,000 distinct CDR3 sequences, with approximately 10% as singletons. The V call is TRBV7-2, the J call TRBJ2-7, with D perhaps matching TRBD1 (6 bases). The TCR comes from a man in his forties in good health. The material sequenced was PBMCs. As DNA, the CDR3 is TGTGCCAGCAGCTCAGAACGGACAGCCGGCGACGAGCAGTACTTC. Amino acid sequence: CASSSERTAGDEQYF.